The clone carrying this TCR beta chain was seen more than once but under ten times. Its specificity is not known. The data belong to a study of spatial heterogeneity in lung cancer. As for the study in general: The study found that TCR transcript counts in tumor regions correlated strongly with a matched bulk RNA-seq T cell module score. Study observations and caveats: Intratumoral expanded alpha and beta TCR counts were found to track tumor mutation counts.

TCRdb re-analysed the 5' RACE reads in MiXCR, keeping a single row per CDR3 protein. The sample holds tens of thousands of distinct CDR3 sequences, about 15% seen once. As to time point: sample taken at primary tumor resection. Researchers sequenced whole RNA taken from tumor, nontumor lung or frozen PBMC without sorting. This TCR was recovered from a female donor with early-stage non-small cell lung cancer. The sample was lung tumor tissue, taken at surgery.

The CDR3 DNA is TGCAGTGCTTTTCCAGGGGACCAGTACCAAGAGACCCAGTACTTC. Translation gives CSAFPGDQYQETQYF. The chain links TRBV20-1 to TRBJ2-5; possible D gene TRBD1, 6 bases. The CDR3 runs 15 residues. Germline CDR1 and CDR2: DFQATT and SNEGSKA (reference sequence). Trimming left V 5 bases short and J 0 bases short, with 16 bases between.